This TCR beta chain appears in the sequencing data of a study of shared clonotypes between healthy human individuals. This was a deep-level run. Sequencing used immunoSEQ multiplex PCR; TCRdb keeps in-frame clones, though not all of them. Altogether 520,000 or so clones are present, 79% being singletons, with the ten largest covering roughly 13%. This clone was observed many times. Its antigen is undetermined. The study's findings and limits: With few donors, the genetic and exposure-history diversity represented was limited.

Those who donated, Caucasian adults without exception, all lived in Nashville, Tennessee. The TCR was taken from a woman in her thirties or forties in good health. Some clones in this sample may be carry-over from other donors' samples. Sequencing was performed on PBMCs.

In DNA form, the CDR3 reads TGTGCCAGCAGTGTGGGGGAGAATCAGCCCCAGCATTTT. It specifies CASSVGENQPQHF. The J gene is TRBJ1-5, the V gene TRBV6-4; TRBD1 is a possible D gene (5 bases). The V end lost 4 bases, the J end lost 4 bases, and 8 bases lay between the germline ends. CDR3 size: 13 residues. CDR1 is MRHNA, CDR2 SNTAGT, per germline.